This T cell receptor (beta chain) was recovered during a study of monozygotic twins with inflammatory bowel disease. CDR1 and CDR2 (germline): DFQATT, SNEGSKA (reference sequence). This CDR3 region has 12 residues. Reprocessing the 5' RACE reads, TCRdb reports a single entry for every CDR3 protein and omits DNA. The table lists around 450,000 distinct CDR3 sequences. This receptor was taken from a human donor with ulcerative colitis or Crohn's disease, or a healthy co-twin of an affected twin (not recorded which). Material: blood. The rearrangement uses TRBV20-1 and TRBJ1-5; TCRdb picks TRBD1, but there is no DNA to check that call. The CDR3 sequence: CSARQAAQPQHF.